This entry lists 10 T cell receptor beta chains sequenced from one sample in a study of OX40 agonist ivuxolimab in advanced cancers. Assay used: immunoSEQ multiplex PCR; TCRdb lists only in-frame clones, some missing. The sample shows 100,000 or so clones, about 90% of them seen only once. Sequenced material: CD4+ or CD8+ T cells sorted from blood, taken in a trial of the OX40 agonist ivuxolimab. The receptors stem from an adult with an advanced solid tumor such as melanoma, head and neck, liver or kidney cancer.

The chain uses TRBV10-3 and TRBJ1-6, with D tentatively TRBD1 (5 bases). The CDR3 covers 15 residues. Trimming took 0 bases from V and 10 from J, leaving 13 bases between them. CDR1 and CDR2 (germline): ENHRY, SYGVKD. The CDR3 here is CAISESMGDGSPLHF. The DNA of the CDR3 is TGTGCCATCAGTGAGTCGATGGGGGATGGGTCACCCCTCCACTTT.

This clone occurred once. For the CDR3, the DNA is TGTGCCAGTAGTCTTGGACAGGGCTGGTATGGCTACACCTTC. Translation gives CASSLGQGWYGYTF. This chain connects TRBV19 to TRBJ1-2; TRBD1 matches 8 bases. J was trimmed by 5 bases and V by 5 bases; bases with no gene match: 7. Germline loops: CDR1 LNHDA, CDR2 SQIVND (reference sequence). The CDR3 consists of 14 residues.

This chain joins TRBV7-3 and TRBJ2-1; 9 bases align to TRBD2. The CDR3 has 17 amino acids. Germline V CDR1 and CDR2: SGHTA, FQGTGA. V was pared by 5 bases and J by 4 bases, with 12 bases of the junction left unmatched. The CDR3 is CASSPTAELAGYNEQFF. CDR3 DNA: TGTGCCAGCAGCCCTACCGCTGAGCTAGCGGGGTACAATGAGCAGTTCTTC.

This rearrangement joins TRBV5-5 to TRBJ2-7; 9 bases align to TRBD1. The CDR3 runs to 15 residues. With 0 bases clipped from V and 3 bases from J, the junction kept 4 bases outside the gene matches. Germline V gives CDR1 SGHKS, CDR2 YYEKEE (reference sequence). The CDR3 sequence: CASSLAGTGNYEQYF. CDR3 sequence (DNA): TGTGCCAGCAGCTTGGCTGGGACAGGGAACTACGAGCAGTACTTC.

The chain is built from TRBV25-1 and TRBJ2-5; 9 bases are shared with TRBD2. The J call is in doubt because the DNA end fits TRBJ2-7 better. This CDR3 has 15 amino acids. Per germline, CDR1 MGHDK and CDR2 SYGVNS. CDR3 in DNA: TGTGCCAGCATGGTTGCGGGAGGGGGAATTTACGAGCAGTACTTC. As protein: CASMVAGGGIYEQYF.

This clone appeared a single time. As DNA, the CDR3 is TGTGCCAGCAGCTCTCAGGGACGGCGGCAGCCCCAGCATTTT. The encoded protein is CASSSQGRRQPQHF. The J gene is TRBJ1-5, the V gene TRBV5-6; a possible D gene is TRBD1 (5 bases). The CDR3 is 14 residues long. Trimming took off 3 bases at V and 7 bases at J, with 14 bases between the two ends. Germline V gives CDR1 SGHDT, CDR2 YYEEEE.

The chain couples TRBV13 to TRBJ2-4; D possibly matches TRBD1 or TRBD2 (5 bases each). V was shortened by 2 bases and J by 6 bases, with 20 bases between the two germline ends. The CDR3 has 17 amino acids. Germline lookup yields CDR1 PRHDT and CDR2 FYEKMQ (reference sequence). This CDR3 is CASSLPGQHPRGNIQYF. The DNA for the CDR3 is TGTGCCAGCAGCTTACCGGGTCAGCACCCGAGGGGAAACATTCAGTACTTC.

The V and J genes are TRBV6-5 and TRBJ1-2; D might be TRBD1 (5 bases). The CDR3 has 14 amino acids. Germline V gene data show CDR1 as MNHEY and CDR2 as SVGAGI. The germline V and J ends were trimmed by 0 bases and 2 bases, with 7 bases remaining between them. CDR3 in amino acids: CASSYSWGNYGYTF. DNA for the CDR3: TGTGCCAGCAGTTACTCGTGGGGCAACTATGGCTACACCTTC.

This clone was seen a single time. The V call is TRBV15, the J call TRBJ2-5, with D unresolved. The CDR3 contains 13 residues. CDR1 is LNHNV, CDR2 YYDKDF, per germline (reference sequence). The V and J ends lost 0 bases and 5 bases respectively, with 7 bases between them. The CDR3 DNA sequence: TGTGCCACCAGCAGAGATCAGCAGGAGACCCAGTACTTC. Translation: CATSRDQQETQYF.

V and J are TRBV7-2 and TRBJ1-2, with D unresolved. With 5 bases removed from V and 1 base from J, the gap between germline ends came to 8 bases. Germline V lookup: CDR1 SGHTA, CDR2 FQGNSA. This CDR3 has 13 amino acids. For the CDR3, the DNA is TGTGCCAGCAGCCCCTGGGGTAACTATGGCTACACCTTC. Protein product: CASSPWGNYGYTF. The whole variable domain, filled in from reference TRBV7-2 and TRBJ1-2, reads GAGVSQSPSNKVTEKGKDVELRCDPISGHTALYWYRQSLGQGLEFLIYFQGNSAPDKSGLPSDRFSAERTGGSVSTLTIQRTQQEDSAVYLCASSPWGNYGYTFGSGTRLTVV.